This entry lists 32 T cell receptor beta chains sequenced from one sample in a study of spatial heterogeneity in lung cancer. Time point defined: blood at routine non-recurrence follow-up after resection. From the 5' RACE reads, TCRdb called clonotypes with MiXCR, one entry per CDR3 protein. The data hold under 150,000 distinct CDR3 sequences, with 11% observed a single time. Source: PBMCs, taken at follow-up. Receptors were obtained from a female donor with early-stage non-small cell lung cancer.

This clonotype was counted at least ten times. The chain uses TRBV9 and TRBJ2-7; 8 bases agree with TRBD1. Trimming took 4 bases from V and 3 from J; bases not matched to a gene: 9. Germline CDR1 SGDLS, CDR2 YYNGEE. The CDR3 length is 15 residues. The CDR3 loop reads CASSPDRGAIYEQYF. CDR3 nucleotides: TGTGCCAGCAGCCCCGACAGGGGCGCGATCTACGAGCAGTACTTC.

The chain has TRBV3-1 and TRBJ2-2; 7 bases are a match to TRBD1. The V gene end was trimmed by 4 bases and the J gene end by 6 bases; junction bases not matched to a gene: 2. CDR3 size: 13 residues. Per the germline V gene, CDR1 is LGHDT and CDR2 is YNNKEL (reference sequence). As DNA, the CDR3 is TGTGCCAGCAGCCTCGGGACAGCCGGGGAGCTGTTTTTT. Translation gives CASSLGTAGELFF. The complete variable domain, with remaining parts taken from reference TRBV3-1 and TRBJ2-2, reads DTAVSQTPKYLVTQMGNDKSIKCEQNLGHDTMYWYKQDSKKFLKIMFSYNNKELIINETVPNRFSPKSPDKAHLNLHINSLELGDSAVYFCASSLGTAGELFFGEGSRLTVL.

This clonotype was observed a handful of times. This chain uses TRBV7-6 with TRBJ1-1; D is perhaps TRBD1 (5 bases). Per germline, CDR1 SGHVS and CDR2 FNYEAQ. Trimming took off 4 bases at V and 4 bases at J, with 22 bases between the two ends. There are 17 residues in the CDR3. In DNA, the CDR3 is TGTGCCAGCAGCTCCGTCTCCCCGAGGGGAAGGGTCACTGAAGCTTTCTTT. Amino acids: CASSSVSPRGRVTEAFF.

This clonotype has at least ten counts. The V call is TRBV29-1, the J call TRBJ2-1; D unresolved. The length of the CDR3 is 15 residues. Germline lookup yields CDR1 SQVTM and CDR2 ANQGSEA. V shed 2 bases and J shed 0 bases, with 11 bases lying between them. The CDR3 loop is CSVEPLDRSYNEQFF. The CDR3 DNA is TGCAGCGTTGAACCTCTGGACCGCTCCTACAATGAGCAGTTCTTC.

This clonotype was observed many times. The CDR3 reads CASSVQGDEQYF. Here the CDR3 DNA reads TGTGCCAGCAGCGTCCAGGGGGACGAGCAGTACTTC. The chain joins TRBV9 to TRBJ2-7; 7 nucleotides line up with TRBD1. The CDR3 totals 12 residues. V lost 2 bases and J lost 5; bases outside the gene matches: 1. Per germline, CDR1 SGDLS and CDR2 YYNGEE.

The gene calls are TRBV27 and TRBJ2-2; a possible D gene is TRBD2 (5 bases). Germline V gene data show CDR1 as MNHEY and CDR2 as SMNVEV (reference sequence). The CDR3 runs to 14 residues. Trimming took 0 bases from V and 7 from J, leaving 9 bases between them. The CDR3, as DNA: TGTGCCAGCAGTTTATCGCGGGTGGGCGGGGAGCTGTTTTTT. It encodes CASSLSRVGGELFF.

This clonotype was detected a few times. Mismatch with germline at one junction end may stem from a read error. CDR3 coding DNA: TGTGCTAGCAGCTTAGCGTGGAGCAATGAGCAGTTCTTC. This translates into CASSLAWSNEQFF. J is TRBJ2-1 and V is TRBV7-7; D might be TRBD2 (5 bases). CDR3 length equals 13 residues. The V gene's germline CDR1 is SSHAT and CDR2 FNYEAQ (reference sequence).

This clonotype showed up many times. The chain recombines TRBV29-1 with TRBJ2-7; 7 bases align to TRBD2. V lost 6 bases and J lost 1; bases outside the gene matches: 6. The germline V gene encodes CDR1 SQVTM and CDR2 ANQGSEA. CDR3 length: 13 amino acids. The CDR3 sequence: CSVQGLGSYEQYF. DNA of the CDR3: TGCAGCGTCCAAGGACTAGGGTCCTACGAGCAGTACTTC.

This clonotype was seen a handful of times. The V and J genes are TRBV7-3 and TRBJ2-1, with unresolved D. V was trimmed by 4 bases and J by 6 bases, leaving 4 bases between them. Germline V gene sequence: CDR1 SGHTA, CDR2 FQGTGA. This CDR3 region has 11 residues. The chain's CDR3 is CASSSGNEQFF. The CDR3 nucleotides are TGTGCCAGCAGCTCTGGCAATGAGCAGTTCTTC. Full variable domain (missing parts from reference TRBV7-3 and TRBJ2-1): GAGVSQTPSNKVTEKGKYVELRCDPISGHTALYWYRQSLGQGPEFLIYFQGTGAADDSGLPNDRFFAVRPEGSVSTLKIQRTERGDSAVYLCASSSGNEQFFGPGTRLTVL.

In this sample, this clonotype turned up a few times. The CDR3 here is CASSYSFSPKEAFF. CDR3 DNA: TGTGCCAGCAGTTACTCGTTTAGCCCCAAGGAAGCTTTCTTT. The chain recombines TRBV6-5 with TRBJ1-1; D remains ambiguous. The CDR3 totals 14 residues. Trimming pared 0 bases from V and 8 bases from J, leaving 13 bases between. The germline V gene has CDR1 MNHEY and CDR2 SVGAGI.

In its sample, this clonotype was seen a few times. The V gene is TRBV27, the J gene TRBJ1-4; no definite D call. V was cut by 2 bases and J by 7 bases, with 11 bases left in between. Per the germline V gene, CDR1 is MNHEY and CDR2 is SMNVEV (reference sequence). The CDR3 totals 14 residues. CDR3 DNA: TGTGCCAGCAGTTTAAGAGGGAAGGGTGAAAAACTGTTTTTT. Translating gives CASSLRGKGEKLFF.

This clonotype was counted many times. The chain has TRBV29-1 and TRBJ1-2; maybe TRBD1 (5 bases). Deletions cut 7 bases from V and 3 bases from J, with 9 bases between. Germline-derived CDR1 and CDR2 are SQVTM and ANQGSEA. CDR3 length equals 11 residues. The CDR3 spells CSGQGDYGYTF. The DNA for the CDR3 is TGCAGCGGACAAGGGGACTATGGCTACACCTTC.

This clonotype has a count of ten or more. V gene TRBV20-1 combines with J gene TRBJ2-3, with a weak D call TRBD2 (6 bases). This CDR3 contains 16 residues. The germline V and J ends were trimmed by 3 bases and 3 bases, with 19 bases remaining between them. Per the germline V gene, CDR1 is DFQATT and CDR2 is SNEGSKA (reference sequence). The CDR3, as DNA: TGCAGTGCTAGCGGCGCGGGGAAACTAGGGACAGATACGCAGTATTTT. Amino acids: CSASGAGKLGTDTQYF.

This clonotype appeared once. V gene TRBV7-9 combines with J gene TRBJ2-7; the match to TRBD2 covers 7 bases. The CDR3 runs 14 residues. Germline values: CDR1 SEHNR, CDR2 FQNEAQ (reference sequence). With V trimmed by 5 bases and J by 4 bases, 8 bases remained unmatched. The CDR3 loop reads CASSPAGLVYEQYF. The DNA for the CDR3 is TGTGCCAGCAGCCCCGCCGGACTAGTTTACGAGCAGTACTTC.

This chain's CDR3 is CATDSVLNQPQHF. CDR3 DNA sequence: TGTGCCACCGACAGCGTGCTAAATCAGCCCCAGCATTTT. The chain couples TRBV28 to TRBJ1-5, with D perhaps matching TRBD1 (5 bases). The germline gives CDR1 MDHEN, CDR2 SYDVKM. The CDR3 has 13 residues. The V and J ends lost 10 bases and 4 bases respectively, with 14 bases between them.

This chain links TRBV2 with TRBJ2-3; no firm D call. Trimming left V 3 bases short and J 2 bases short, with 6 bases between. The CDR3 runs to 13 residues. The germline V gene has CDR1 SNHLY and CDR2 FYNNEI. CDR3 nucleotide sequence: TGTGCCAGCAGTGACCGCACCACAGATACGCAGTATTTT. As protein: CASSDRTTDTQYF.

This clonotype was seen more than once but under ten times. The V gene is TRBV6-2 or TRBV6-3, the J gene TRBJ2-5; TRBD2 matches 10 bases. The V gene end was trimmed by 7 bases and the J gene end by 1 base; junction bases not matched to a gene: 15. Germline loops: CDR1 MNHEY, CDR2 SVGEGT. The CDR3 totals 18 residues. CDR3 DNA: TGTGCCAGCATTCCGGGGGGAGCGGGAGGGCCCTCCCAAGAGACCCAGTACTTC. This sequence encodes CASIPGGAGGPSQETQYF.

In its sample, this clonotype was seen a few times. This chain connects TRBV7-9 to TRBJ1-1; no clear D gene. This CDR3 contains 14 residues. V was trimmed by 1 base and J by 3 bases, leaving 9 bases between them. Germline-derived CDR1 and CDR2 are SEHNR and FQNEAQ (reference sequence). CDR3: CASSLESVHTEAFF. CDR3 sequence (DNA): TGTGCCAGCAGCTTAGAATCGGTCCACACTGAAGCTTTCTTT.

In DNA form, the CDR3 reads TGTGCCAGCAGTGCCTCCCCTAGTTACGGGGAGCTGTTTTTT. Amino acids: CASSASPSYGELFF. This sequence joins TRBV2 and TRBJ2-2; no clear D gene. CDR1 and CDR2 from the germline V gene are SNHLY and FYNNEI. Trimming removed 4 bases from V and 7 bases from J, with 13 bases in between. The CDR3 sequence is 14 residues long.

The chain links TRBV20-1 to TRBJ1-4; D not certain. The CDR3 has 15 amino acids. Trimming shortened V by 5 bases and J by 6 bases, and 19 bases separated the two germline ends. CDR1 DFQATT and CDR2 SNEGSKA come from the germline V gene (reference sequence). CDR3 sequence reads: CSASPTNPYDEKLFF. In DNA, the CDR3 is TGCAGTGCTTCTCCAACCAATCCATACGATGAAAAACTGTTTTTT.

This clonotype has a count of ten or more. The chain uses TRBV18 and TRBJ1-5; D ambiguous. V lost 5 bases to trimming and J lost 7 bases, with 12 bases between them. Germline lookup yields CDR1 KGHSH and CDR2 LQKENI. This CDR3 has 13 amino acids. The CDR3 is CASSFSREQPQHF. The CDR3 bases are TGTGCCAGCTCATTTTCCCGAGAACAGCCCCAGCATTTT.

The rearrangement uses TRBV3-1 and TRBJ2-2; D is uncertain. Trimming pared 1 base from V and 3 bases from J, leaving 6 bases between. Germline-derived CDR1 and CDR2 are LGHDT and YNNKEL (reference sequence). This CDR3 has 14 residues. The CDR3 DNA reads TGTGCCAGCAGCCAAGGACGAGACACCGGGGAGCTGTTTTTT. Protein sequence: CASSQGRDTGELFF. Looking up the rest from reference TRBV3-1 and TRBJ2-2 gives the full variable domain: DTAVSQTPKYLVTQMGNDKSIKCEQNLGHDTMYWYKQDSKKFLKIMFSYNNKELIINETVPNRFSPKSPDKAHLNLHINSLELGDSAVYFCASSQGRDTGELFFGEGSRLTVL.

This clonotype turned up a few times. The chain employs TRBV28 and TRBJ1-1, with 7 nucleotides matching TRBD1. The junction had 7 bases not matched to a gene; V was cut back by 2 bases and J by 1 base. Germline CDR1 and CDR2: MDHEN and SYDVKM. The CDR3 is made up of 16 amino acids. The CDR3 sequence: CASSLPDRAGNTEAFF. CDR3 sequence (DNA): TGTGCCAGCAGTTTACCCGACAGGGCCGGGAACACTGAAGCTTTCTTT.

This chain links TRBV6-2 or TRBV6-3 with TRBJ2-3, with TRBD2 matching over 8 bases. Germline CDR1 and CDR2: MNHEY and SVGEGT. V shed 5 bases and J 4 bases; nucleotides not matched to a gene: 8. The CDR3 has 15 residues. The CDR3 DNA is TGTGCCAGCAGTCGTAGCGGGAACTCTCCAGATACGCAGTATTTT. Encoded protein: CASSRSGNSPDTQYF.

This chain connects TRBV9 to TRBJ2-7; D is undetermined. Per the germline V gene, CDR1 is SGDLS and CDR2 is YYNGEE. The CDR3 runs 12 residues. V lost 4 bases, J lost 3 bases, and 8 bases lay in between. CDR3 in amino acids: CASSHDHYEQYF. The CDR3 DNA reads as TGTGCCAGCAGCCACGACCACTACGAGCAGTACTTC.

Remarks on this clonotype: A much larger clone differs by one base, so this may be a read error. V is TRBV7-8 and J is TRBJ2-1; 10 bases agree with TRBD2. This CDR3 is built from 15 residues. J was trimmed by 5 bases and V by 5 bases; bases with no gene match: 6. The V gene's germline CDR1 is SGHVS and CDR2 FQNEAQ. CDR3 bases: TGTGCCAGCAGCCCCTGGACTAGCGGAAACAATGAGCAGTTCTTC. As protein: CASSPWTSGNNEQFF.

The CDR3 loop reads CASSLDRVDIQYF. CDR3 DNA: TGTGCCAGCAGCTTAGACAGGGTGGACATTCAGTACTTC. J is TRBJ2-4 and V is TRBV11-3; D is possibly TRBD1 (5 bases). Germline CDR1 reads SGHNT; CDR2 reads YENEEA. There are 13 residues in the CDR3. The ends were cut back, 0 bases at V and 8 bases at J, with 8 bases in the middle.

This clonotype turned up a few times. J is TRBJ2-1 and V is TRBV28; D remains ambiguous. The CDR3 consists of 8 residues. CDR1 is MDHEN, CDR2 SYDVKM, per germline. Trimming cost V 8 bases and J 15 bases, with 8 bases left between them. DNA of the CDR3: TGTGCCAGCGGTCTAGGGTTCTTC. Translated: CASGLGFF.

This clonotype has at least ten counts. The chain carries TRBV6-5 and TRBJ2-1, with 8 nucleotides matching TRBD2. The CDR3 is made up of 11 amino acids. CDR1 and CDR2 (germline): MNHEY, SVGAGI. After removal of 5 bases from V and 15 bases from J, the junction contained 6 bases not matched to a gene. CDR3: CASSKGLGMFF. The CDR3 DNA sequence: TGTGCCAGCAGTAAGGGACTAGGAATGTTCTTC.

The chain joins TRBV28 to TRBJ2-3; 8 nucleotides match TRBD1. V was pared by 5 bases and J by 5 bases, with 9 bases of the junction left unmatched. CDR3 size: 15 residues. The germline CDR1 and CDR2 sequences are MDHEN and SYDVKM. The CDR3 DNA is TGTGCCAGCAGTATTCAGGGGGCGCAGGGAGATACGCAGTATTTT. Its translation: CASSIQGAQGDTQYF.

This clonotype occurred a few times. The J gene is TRBJ2-7, the V gene TRBV6-2 or TRBV6-3; perhaps TRBD2 as D (5 bases). CDR3 length: 14 residues. In germline, CDR1 is MNHEY, CDR2 SVGEGT. Trimming shortened V by 2 bases and J by 7 bases, and 15 bases separated the two germline ends. In nucleotides, the CDR3 is TGTGCCAGCAGTTACGGCGCCGGGATAGGAGAGCAGTACGTC. As protein: CASSYGAGIGEQYV.

Only a few counts were recorded for this clonotype. CDR3 sequence (DNA): TGTGCCAGCAGCTTCGGAGGGCTCTCTGGGGCCAACGTCCTGACTTTC. It translates to CASSFGGLSGANVLTF. The chain uses TRBV7-2 and TRBJ2-6; a weak D match, TRBD2 (6 bases). Germline V lookup: CDR1 SGHTA, CDR2 FQGNSA. The CDR3 sequence is 16 residues long. V was clipped by 3 bases and J by 0 bases, with 9 bases between them. The variable domain in full, with the rest retrieved from reference TRBV7-2 and TRBJ2-6, is GAGVSQSPSNKVTEKGKDVELRCDPISGHTALYWYRQSLGQGLEFLIYFQGNSAPDKSGLPSDRFSAERTGGSVSTLTIQRTQQEDSAVYLCASSFGGLSGANVLTFGAGSRLTVL.